This TCR beta chain is from a study of T cell clusters in autoimmune cytopenias. TRB amplification used roughly 250 ng of peripheral blood genomic DNA. In terms of frequency, this clonotype is medium-sized (0.01 to 0.1%). The CDR3 length is 14 residues. Looked up from germline, CDR1 is SQVTM and CDR2 is ANQGSEA. TRB was amplified by touch-down multiplex PCR, primer pools A and B combined. Following a re-call of the multiplex PCR reads, TCRdb has one entry per CDR3 protein and lacks DNA. The table gives around 11,000 distinct CDR3 sequences; the top ten clones make up under 25% of it. These data are also associated with another study on T cell repertoires in aging, cancer and after chemotherapy. Turning to that study: Compared with age-matched healthy donors, untreated hematological or solid cancer patients showed higher blood TCR clonality.

V and J are TRBV29-1 and TRBJ2-1; TCRdb calls TRBD1, which cannot be checked without DNA. The TCR originated in a human donor in good health. The material sequenced was peripheral blood. The CDR3: CSIRGTPRDNEQFF.